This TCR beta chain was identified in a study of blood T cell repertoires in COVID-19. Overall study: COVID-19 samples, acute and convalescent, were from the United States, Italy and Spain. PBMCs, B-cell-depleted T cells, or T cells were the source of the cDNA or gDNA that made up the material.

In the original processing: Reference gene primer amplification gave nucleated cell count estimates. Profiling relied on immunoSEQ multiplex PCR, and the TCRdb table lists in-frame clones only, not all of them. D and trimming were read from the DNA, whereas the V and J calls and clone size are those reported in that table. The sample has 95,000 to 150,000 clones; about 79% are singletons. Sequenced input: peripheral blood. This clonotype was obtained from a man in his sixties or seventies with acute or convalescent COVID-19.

CDR3 sequence: CASSLGLAGVYEQYF. CDR3 bases: TGCGCCAGCAGCCTGGGACTAGCGGGGGTCTACGAGCAGTACTTC. The rearrangement joins TRBV4-3 to TRBJ2-7, with 14 positions matching TRBD2. This CDR3 comprises 15 residues. V lost 4 bases to trimming and J lost 3 bases; unmatched junction nucleotides: 2. Per germline, CDR1 LGHNA and CDR2 YSLEER.